This TCR beta chain was captured by sequencing in a study of Siglec-9 on CD8 T cells in melanoma (dated by TCRdb to 2018 to 2020). Context from the whole study: The study investigated Siglec-9 expression on CD8+ T cells and the role of Siglec-9 in regulating T cells in the melanoma tumor microenvironment. On the study overall, not on this receptor specifically: Siglec-9 was reported to mark and regulate an effector memory CD8+ T-cell subset that appeared to accumulate within melanoma tumors.

V is shortened by 0 bases, J by 0 bases, and the region joining them spans 16 bases. CDR1 and CDR2, per the germline V gene, are SGHDT and YYEEEE. The CDR3 runs 17 amino acids, cysteine and valine included. This entry keeps only the CDR3 DNA: 51 bases, framed from base 1. Library creation used the immunoSEQ multiplex PCR assay. Held by TCRdb, this immuneACCESS table contains in-frame sequences only and omits some clones. Under half of the omission traces to an unresolved V gene where checked; the cause of the rest is unknown. This sample is represented by around 30,000 clones; less than 85% of them were singletons. In total, the top ten clones hold roughly 6.3% of the sample. With respect to this clone: It has no known antigen specificity. No per-base quality is available; no much larger clone lies one base away.

The sequencing sample was made of Siglec-9- CD8+ T cells sorted from blood. This specimen's cell subset or site label, per the study, means: CD8 T cells lacking Siglec-9. This TCR was recovered from a human donor in good health. The receptor chain draws on TRBV5-6 and TRBJ2-7, with no confident D gene call. Here is the DNA: TGTGCCAGCAGCTTGGTATCCGGGCCCTATTACTCCTACGAGCAGTACGTC. Its protein product is CASSLVSGPYYSYEQYV.